These 28 T cell receptor beta chains originate from one sample sequenced in a study of CD8+ T cells in alopecia areata. Reverse transcribed after extraction, RNA yielded cDNA as the sequencing template. The method was immunoSEQ multiplex PCR; TCRdb's version includes in-frame clones alone and lacks a portion of them. The sample has around 210,000 clones, roughly three fifths seen once; the top ten hold approximately 4.9%. Sequenced sample: CD8+ T cells sorted from blood. Every receptor here comes from a human donor in good health.

The chain uses TRBV19 and TRBJ2-5; 7 bases map to TRBD2. The DNA end is more similar to TRBJ2-7, so the J call may be wrong. The CDR3 loop spans 15 amino acids. CDR1 LNHDA and CDR2 SQIVND come from the germline V gene (reference sequence). The CDR3 region is CASSRGRGSSYEQYF. DNA of the CDR3: TGTGCCAGTAGTAGGGGGAGGGGAAGCTCCTACGAGCAGTACTTC.

The V and J genes are TRBV27 and TRBJ1-2, with D possibly being TRBD1 (5 bases). CDR3 length equals 14 residues. The germline V and J ends were trimmed by 6 bases and 2 bases, with 13 bases remaining between them. Per germline, CDR1 MNHEY and CDR2 SMNVEV (reference sequence). DNA for the CDR3: TGTGCCAGCAGGGACATTAGCCTCAACTATGGCTACACCTTC. Protein sequence: CASRDISLNYGYTF.

This clone was observed a few times. The rearrangement joins TRBV10-3 to TRBJ1-3; possible D gene TRBD1, 6 bases. The V end was cut by 10 bases, the J end by 7 bases, with 23 bases between. The CDR3 covers 15 residues. Germline V gives CDR1 ENHRY, CDR2 SYGVKD. This chain's CDR3 is CATLGEQGVTNTIYF. The CDR3 nucleotides read TGTGCCACCCTGGGGGAACAGGGTGTGACGAACACCATATATTTT.

The gene calls are TRBV6-9 and TRBJ1-6; 9 bases fit TRBD1. The ends lost 6 bases at V and 5 bases at J; junction bases unmatched: 5. Germline CDR1 is MNHGY and CDR2 is SVAAGI. CDR3 length: 15 amino acids. The CDR3 DNA is TGTGCCAGCAGACCTCGGACAGGGGATAATTCACCCCTCCACTTT. Amino acid sequence: CASRPRTGDNSPLHF.

The gene calls are TRBV5-6 and TRBJ1-5; the match to TRBD1 covers 8 bases. Germline-derived CDR1 and CDR2 are SGHDT and YYEEEE. With 7 bases clipped from V and 2 bases from J, the junction kept 2 bases outside the gene matches. The CDR3 length is 13 residues. The CDR3 DNA reads as TGTGCCAGCGGACAGGGTGGCAATCAGCCCCAGCATTTT. Translated: CASGQGGNQPQHF.

The rearrangement links TRBV29-1 to TRBJ2-4; 8 positions match TRBD1. Germline values: CDR1 SQVTM, CDR2 ANQGSEA. The V segment lost 4 bases and the J segment 0 bases; nucleotides outside the gene matches: 2. The CDR3 runs to 14 residues. CDR3 in amino acids: CSVGQGTAKNIQYF. The CDR3 DNA follows: TGCAGCGTTGGACAGGGGACAGCCAAAAACATTCAGTACTTC.

The table lists this clone with a few counts. This rearrangement joins TRBV13 to TRBJ2-3, with 10 positions matching TRBD2. V was clipped by 2 bases and J by 7 bases; unmatched bases: 6. The CDR3 loop spans 15 amino acids. Per germline, CDR1 PRHDT and CDR2 FYEKMQ (reference sequence). The DNA of the CDR3 is TGTGCCAGCAGCTTACCTGAGCGGGGGGGCTATACGCAGTATTTT. It encodes CASSLPERGGYTQYF. The whole variable domain, remainder taken from reference TRBV13 and TRBJ2-3, is AAGVIQSPRHLIKEKRETATLKCYPIPRHDTVYWYQQGPGQDPQFLISFYEKMQSDKGSIPDRFSAQQFSDYHSELNMSSLELGDSALYFCASSLPERGGYTQYFGPGTRLTVL.

The chain has TRBV6-5 and TRBJ2-2, with unresolved D. Germline-derived CDR1 and CDR2 are MNHEY and SVGAGI. CDR3 length: 13 amino acids. V was trimmed by 6 bases and J by 3 bases, leaving 8 bases between them. CDR3 sequence reads: CASSPFYTGELFF. The CDR3 DNA is TGTGCCAGCAGCCCCTTTTACACCGGGGAGCTGTTTTTT.

Remarks on this clone: The same CDR3 can be traced to other DNA sequences in this sample. This chain connects TRBV7-9 to TRBJ2-3, with 12 bases lining up with TRBD2. There are 16 residues in the CDR3. From germline, CDR1 is SEHNR and CDR2 FQNEAQ (reference sequence). The V and J ends lost 5 bases and 4 bases, in that order; junction bases with no gene match: 7. CDR3 protein: CASSPRLAGDPDTQYF. CDR3 sequence (DNA): TGTGCCAGCAGCCCTCGACTAGCGGGGGACCCAGATACGCAGTATTTT.

The chain couples TRBV6-1 to TRBJ1-5, with D uncertain. Germline CDR1 and CDR2: MNHNS and SASEGT. This CDR3 region has 13 residues. V was clipped by 0 bases and J by 6 bases, with 6 bases between them. CDR3 DNA: TGTGCCAGCAGTGAAGCGACCGTTCAGCCCCAGCATTTT. Translation: CASSEATVQPQHF.

The sample holds a few counts of this clone. The gene calls are TRBV2 and TRBJ2-1; D not resolved. The germline CDR1 and CDR2 sequences are SNHLY and FYNNEI. With 5 bases removed from V and 2 bases from J, the gap between germline ends came to 13 bases. This CDR3 has 15 residues. CDR3 in amino acids: CASSLVPRPYNEQFF. DNA for the CDR3: TGTGCCAGCAGTCTTGTCCCGAGGCCCTACAATGAGCAGTTCTTC.

This chain connects TRBV6-5 to TRBJ2-7; D call uncertain. CDR1 MNHEY and CDR2 SVGAGI come from the germline V gene. V was cut by 2 bases and J by 0 bases, with 14 bases left in between. This CDR3 has 16 amino acids. CDR3: CASSYGNSRYSYEQYF. The CDR3 DNA reads as TGTGCCAGCAGTTACGGTAACAGCCGATACTCCTACGAGCAGTACTTC.

The count of this clone is one. The chain recombines TRBV30 with TRBJ2-2, with D hard to call. This CDR3 is 16 amino acids long. The germline CDR1 and CDR2 sequences are GTSNPN and SVGIG (reference sequence). V was shortened by 1 base and J by 3 bases, with 15 bases between the two germline ends. The CDR3 reads CAWSGAPNKDTGELFF. The CDR3 coding sequence is TGTGCCTGGAGTGGGGCTCCTAACAAGGACACCGGGGAGCTGTTTTTT.

This clone was observed a few times. The chain is built from TRBV29-1 and TRBJ2-7; TRBD1 matches 9 bases. J was trimmed by 2 bases and V by 1 base; bases with no gene match: 6. Germline-derived CDR1 and CDR2 are SQVTM and ANQGSEA. This CDR3 spans 15 amino acids. CDR3 coding DNA: TGCAGCGTTGAAGCGACCGGGACAGGGACCTACGAGCAGTACTTC. It specifies CSVEATGTGTYEQYF.

In this sample, this clone turned up a few times. J is TRBJ1-3 and V is TRBV5-4; D is unresolved. Germline values: CDR1 SGHNT, CDR2 YYREEE (reference sequence). The CDR3 runs 11 residues. The V gene lost 9 bases and the J gene lost 3 bases, with 7 bases spanning the gap. The CDR3 sequence: CAIPVGNTIYF. The CDR3 DNA reads TGTGCCATCCCGGTTGGAAACACCATATATTTT. The whole variable domain, remainder taken from reference TRBV5-4 and TRBJ1-3, is ETGVTQSPTHLIKTRGQQVTLRCSSQSGHNTVSWYQQALGQGPQFIFQYYREEENGRGNFPPRFSGLQFPNYSSELNVNALELDDSALYLCAIPVGNTIYFGEGSWLTVV.

This clone was detected a few times. The DNA of the CDR3 is TGTGCCAGCAGTGAAAGGGGGCCCTCCTACAATGAGCAGTTCTTC. Protein: CASSERGPSYNEQFF. V usage is TRBV2 and J usage is TRBJ2-1, with 7 nucleotides matching TRBD1. The CDR3 spans 15 residues. V trimming: 2 bases; J trimming: 0 bases; junction bases outside the gene matches: 1. Germline V gene sequence: CDR1 SNHLY, CDR2 FYNNEI.

The chain recombines TRBV29-1 with TRBJ1-1; 10 bases are shared with TRBD1. The V and J ends lost 5 bases and 2 bases, in that order; junction bases with no gene match: 2. The germline V gene encodes CDR1 SQVTM and CDR2 ANQGSEA. This CDR3 has 13 amino acids. In nucleotides, the CDR3 is TGCAGCGTTCGGACAGGGGGAAACACTGAAGCTTTCTTT. It codes for CSVRTGGNTEAFF.

This chain links TRBV19 with TRBJ1-2, with a tentative D call TRBD1 (6 bases). Trimming shortened V by 7 bases and J by 4 bases, and 10 bases separated the two germline ends. CDR1 and CDR2 (germline): LNHDA, SQIVND (reference sequence). This CDR3 contains 12 residues. DNA of the CDR3: TGTGCCAGTAAGGACAGCTTCTATGGCTACACCTTC. The encoded protein is CASKDSFYGYTF.

This clone was counted a few times. J is TRBJ1-2 and V is TRBV29-1; a weak D match, TRBD1 (6 bases). The CDR3 loop spans 11 amino acids. Germline CDR1 and CDR2: SQVTM and ANQGSEA. V lost 5 bases and J 8 bases, leaving 12 bases between the germline ends. The CDR3 region is CSVWAGDGYTF. The CDR3 DNA is TGCAGCGTTTGGGCAGGGGACGGCTACACCTTC.

The genes are TRBV4-1 and TRBJ2-1; TRBD2 matches 8 bases. This CDR3 comprises 17 residues. The J segment lost 8 bases and the V segment lost 4 bases, leaving 16 bases of the junction unmatched. Germline loops: CDR1 MGHRA, CDR2 YSYEKL. CDR3 sequence (DNA): TGCGCCAGCAGCCCTATGGGCGGGACTAGTAGGGTTGATGAGCAGTTCTTC. Residues: CASSPMGGTSRVDEQFF.

The chain joins TRBV6-1 to TRBJ1-1, with D uncertain. Trimming left V 2 bases short and J 6 bases short, with 7 bases between. Germline V gene sequence: CDR1 MNHNS, CDR2 SASEGT. The CDR3 is 12 residues long. The CDR3 spells CASSESPPEAFF. CDR3 nucleotides: TGTGCCAGCAGTGAAAGCCCTCCTGAAGCTTTCTTT.

This chain connects TRBV7-9 to TRBJ2-7, with TRBD1 matching over 9 bases. This CDR3 has 16 amino acids. Trimming cost V 1 base and J 2 bases; bases outside gene matches: 6. The germline gives CDR1 SEHNR, CDR2 FQNEAQ (reference sequence). Here the CDR3 reads CASSLVTGTGPYEQYF. In DNA, the CDR3 is TGTGCCAGCAGCTTAGTTACCGGGACAGGGCCCTACGAGCAGTACTTC.

J is TRBJ2-2 and V is TRBV2; D perhaps matches TRBD1 (7 bases). Trimming removed 1 base at V and 4 bases at J, with 13 bases between. The V gene's germline CDR1 is SNHLY and CDR2 FYNNEI. This CDR3 comprises 16 residues. CDR3 sequence: CASSEEWRGPTGELFF. The CDR3 DNA is TGTGCCAGCAGTGAAGAGTGGAGGGGGCCCACCGGGGAGCTGTTTTTT.

The CDR3 loop reads CASSLDGQGKGTQYF. The CDR3 DNA reads TGTGCCAGCAGCCTAGACGGACAGGGAAAGGGTACGCAGTATTTT. The V call is TRBV7-9, the J call TRBJ2-3; 8 bases align to TRBD1. The V gene's germline CDR1 is SEHNR and CDR2 FQNEAQ (reference sequence). Trimming cost V 5 bases and J 8 bases; bases outside gene matches: 12. The CDR3 consists of 15 residues.

The chain is built from TRBV2 and TRBJ2-1; 7 bases fit TRBD2. The ends lost 8 bases at V and 0 bases at J; junction bases unmatched: 10. This CDR3 spans 16 amino acids. The germline V gene encodes CDR1 SNHLY and CDR2 FYNNEI. CDR3 sequence: CASGRLAVSSYNEQFF. CDR3 bases: TGTGCCAGCGGGAGGCTAGCGGTAAGCTCCTACAATGAGCAGTTCTTC. Full variable domain (remainder filled in from reference TRBV2 and TRBJ2-1): EPEVTQTPSHQVTQMGQEVILRCVPISNHLYFYWYRQILGQKVEFLVSFYNNEISEKSEIFDDQFSVERPDGSNFTLKIRSTKLEDSAMYFCASGRLAVSSYNEQFFGPGTRLTVL.

The chain couples TRBV11-2 to TRBJ1-2, with a weak D call TRBD1 (6 bases). CDR1 SGHAT and CDR2 FQNNGV come from the germline V gene. The CDR3 spans 12 residues. The V end was cut by 4 bases, the J end by 7 bases, with 10 bases between. The DNA of the CDR3 is TGTGCCAGCAGCTCCACCAGGGGTGGCTACACCTTC. Its translation: CASSSTRGGYTF.

V is TRBV20-1 and J is TRBJ1-2; D unresolved. Per germline, CDR1 DFQATT and CDR2 SNEGSKA (reference sequence). This CDR3 spans 9 amino acids. Deletions cut 3 bases from V and 8 bases from J, with 4 bases between. CDR3 sequence reads: CSASSGYTF. The CDR3, as DNA: TGCAGTGCTAGTAGCGGCTACACCTTC.

The V gene is TRBV27, the J gene TRBJ2-5; no definite D call. The CDR3 has 14 residues. V was clipped by 5 bases and J by 1 base, with 11 bases between them. Germline V gene lookup returns CDR1 MNHEY and CDR2 SMNVEV (reference sequence). CDR3 protein: CASSLTETQETQYF. In nucleotides, the CDR3 is TGTGCCAGCAGTCTGACGGAGACCCAAGAGACCCAGTACTTC.